This TCR beta chain was sequenced during a study of T cell clonotyping in hematopoietic cell transplantation. Whole-study results and caveats: Cells were unsorted, so CD4 and CD8 contributions were not separated. Recipient TCR diversity dropped after transplant; expanded clonotypes rose from day 30 to 180.

Notes on this clone: The antigen is not known.

The CDR3 runs to 12 residues. Germline V gene data show CDR1 as MNHEY and CDR2 as SMNVEV (reference sequence). Trimming pared 8 bases from V and 5 bases from J, leaving 9 bases between. Samples: about 28 days before transplant, then days 30, 100 and 180 after. Profiled with immunoSEQ multiplex PCR; TCRdb holds only in-frame clones, not every one. The sample has approximately 12,000 clones, 80% to 90% seen once; the top ten hold around a sixth. The sequence was obtained from a female patient aged 60 to 70 who had an allogeneic stem cell transplant from an unrelated donor, so the T cells may come from the graft donor. Some clones in this sample may be carry-over from other donors' samples. The rearrangement joins TRBV27 to TRBJ1-4; D is unresolved. This specimen consisted of PBMCs, obtained 100 days after allogeneic stem cell transplant. CDR3 loop: CASSRPNEKLFF. CDR3 nucleotide sequence: TGTGCCAGCTCAAGACCAAATGAAAAACTGTTTTTT.